This T cell receptor (beta chain) derives from a study of blood T cells in healthy people across ages. Regarding the study as a whole: Long-lived donors had more naive CD4+ cells and higher diversity than aged donors. Roughly linearly, TCR beta diversity per million T cells fell as age increased.

The germline CDR1 and CDR2 sequences are MNHNS and SASEGT. The V gene lost 6 bases and the J gene lost 7 bases, with 12 bases spanning the gap. CDR3 length equals 12 residues. With a J-beta primer mix and a sample-barcoded 5' primer, a second PCR ran about 6 to 11 cycles. A template-switch adaptor with 12 random nucleotides tagged each cDNA molecule. TCRdb ran MiXCR on the 5' RACE reads and lists one entry per CDR3 protein. The data hold about 1,400,000 distinct CDR3 sequences, with around 55% observed a single time. A note on this clonotype: What it binds is not known.

Sequencing was done on a sample of blood. The TCR comes from a man between 18 and 35 years old in good health. V and J are TRBV6-1 and TRBJ1-1; possibly TRBD1 for D (6 bases). The CDR3 is CASSTGWFEAFF. CDR3 in DNA: TGTGCCAGCAGCACAGGGTGGTTTGAAGCTTTCTTT.